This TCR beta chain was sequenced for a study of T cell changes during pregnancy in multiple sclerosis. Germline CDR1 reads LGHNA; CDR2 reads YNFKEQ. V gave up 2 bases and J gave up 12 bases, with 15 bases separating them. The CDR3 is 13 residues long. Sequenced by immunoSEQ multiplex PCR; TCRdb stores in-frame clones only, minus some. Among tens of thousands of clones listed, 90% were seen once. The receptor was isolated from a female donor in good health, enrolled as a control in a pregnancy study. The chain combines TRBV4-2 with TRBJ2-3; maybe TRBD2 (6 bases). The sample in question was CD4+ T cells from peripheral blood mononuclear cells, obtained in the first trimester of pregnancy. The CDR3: CASSQPLAGSQYF. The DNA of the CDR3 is TGTGCCAGCAGCCAACCCCTCGCGGGGTCCCAGTATTTT.